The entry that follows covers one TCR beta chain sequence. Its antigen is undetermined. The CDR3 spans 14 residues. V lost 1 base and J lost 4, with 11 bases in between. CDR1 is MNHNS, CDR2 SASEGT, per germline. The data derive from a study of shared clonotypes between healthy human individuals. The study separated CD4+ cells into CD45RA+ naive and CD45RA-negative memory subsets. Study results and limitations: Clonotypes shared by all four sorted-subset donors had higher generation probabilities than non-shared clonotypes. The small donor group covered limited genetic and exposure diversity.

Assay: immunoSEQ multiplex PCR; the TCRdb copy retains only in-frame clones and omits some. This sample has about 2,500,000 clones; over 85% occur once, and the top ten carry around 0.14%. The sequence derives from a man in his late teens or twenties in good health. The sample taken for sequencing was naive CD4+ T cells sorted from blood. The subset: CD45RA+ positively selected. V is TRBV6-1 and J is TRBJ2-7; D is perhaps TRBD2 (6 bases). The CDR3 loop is CASSEVGGVYEQYF. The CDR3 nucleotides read TGTGCCAGCAGTGAAGTTGGAGGGGTGTACGAGCAGTACTTC.